The source of this T cell receptor beta chain is a study of post-analysis software for immune sequencing data. Findings and caveats of the study: Co-batched samples clustered tightly together by F measure. Five TRBV segments, including TRBV5-6, TRBV5-1 and TRBV20-1, were more frequent in patients than controls.

The TCR beta cDNA libraries carried unique molecular identifiers. TCRdb re-called the PCR reads through MiXCR, storing one row per CDR3 protein. The sample comprises more than 500,000 distinct CDR3 sequences, less than 40% of which are singletons, and under 7% rests with the top ten. Germline CDR1 MNHNS, CDR2 SASEGT. Germline trimming cut 2 bases from V and 5 bases from J; bases unmatched to any gene: 11. This CDR3 is 17 amino acids long. Notes on this clonotype: Its antigen remains unidentified.

Sequencing input: blood. The source of this sequence is a girl younger than 18 with multiple sclerosis. This chain joins TRBV6-1 and TRBJ2-3; the match to TRBD2 covers 9 bases. CDR3 residues: CASSEIGAGGPLDTQYF. The CDR3 nucleotides are TGTGCCAGCAGTGAAATTGGTGCGGGGGGGCCTTTAGATACGCAGTATTTT.